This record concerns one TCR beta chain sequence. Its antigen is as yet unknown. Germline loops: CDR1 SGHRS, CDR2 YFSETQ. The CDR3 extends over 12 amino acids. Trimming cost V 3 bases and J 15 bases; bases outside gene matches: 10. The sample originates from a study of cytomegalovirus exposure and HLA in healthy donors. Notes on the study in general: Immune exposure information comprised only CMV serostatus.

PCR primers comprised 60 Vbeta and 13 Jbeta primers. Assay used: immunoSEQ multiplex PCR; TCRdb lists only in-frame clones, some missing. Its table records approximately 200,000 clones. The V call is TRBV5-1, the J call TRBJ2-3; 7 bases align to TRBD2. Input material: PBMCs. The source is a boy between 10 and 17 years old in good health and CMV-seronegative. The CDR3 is CASSSGTGTTYF. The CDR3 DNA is TGCGCCAGCAGCTCTGGTACCGGGACTACATATTTT.